The rows below give T cell receptor beta chains drawn from one sample of a study of blood T cell repertoires in COVID-19. Repertoires were generated with immunoSEQ multiplex PCR, while TCRdb's copy carries only in-frame clones and drops some. The table shows over 400,000 clones, with approximately 91% occurring only once. The sample was PBMCs or T cells enriched from blood (not recorded which). The source of these receptors is an older woman who had recovered from COVID-19. Both conserved end residues are part of each CDR3. D genes are given only for firm matches. Clone size is given for some rows only: seen once, a few or many times, or a class if the clone is expanded.

v_gene,abundance,j_gene,d_gene,CDR3nt,CDR3aa
TRBV6-5,.,TRBJ2-1,TRBD1,TGTGCCAGCAGGGACAGGATGGGCTACAATGAGCAGTTCTTC,CASRDRMGYNEQFF
TRBV7-9,.,TRBJ1-1,TRBD1,TGTGCCAGCAGCGGACAGGGCGGCGGCACTGAAGCTTTCTTT,CASSGQGGGTEAFF
TRBV5-1,.,TRBJ2-1,TRBD2,TGCGCCAGCAGCTTGGGGGCCCGCGGGGGACGACTCAATGAGCAGTTCTTC,CASSLGARGGRLNEQFF
TRBV2,.,TRBJ1-2,TRBD1,TGTGCCAGCAGCGGGACAGTGGAGGGTTACACCTTC,CASSGTVEGYTF
TRBV6-5,.,TRBJ1-5,.,TGTGCCAGCAGCCCCGGACTTTTTAGCAATCAGCCCCAGCATTTT,CASSPGLFSNQPQHF
TRBV5-1,.,TRBJ2-1,.,TGCGCCAGCAGCCTTTCCCCCGGCTCCTACAATGAGCAGTTCTTC,CASSLSPGSYNEQFF
TRBV5-1,.,TRBJ2-5,TRBD1,TGCGCCAGCAGCTTGCTTCAGGCGCAGGGGGCAACCCAGTACTTC,CASSLLQAQGATQYF
TRBV10-2,.,TRBJ1-2,TRBD1,TGCGCCAGCACCCCCCCCGGACAGGGTCGAGGCTACACCTTC,CASTPPGQGRGYTF
TRBV6-1,.,TRBJ1-2,TRBD1,TGTGCCAGCAGCACGGGACAGGGAGACTATGGCTACACCTTC,CASSTGQGDYGYTF
TRBV3-1/TRBV3-2,once,TRBJ1-2,.,TGTGCCAGCAGCCAAGATTCGAGTCGTTCATACACCTTC,CASSQDSSRSYTF
TRBV6-5,.,TRBJ1-2,.,TGTGCCAGCACCCGAATACAGGGCGGAGGCTACACCTTC,CASTRIQGGGYTF
TRBV12-3/TRBV12-4,.,TRBJ1-2,TRBD1,TGTGCCACTGGAACAGGGGGTCTCTATGGCTACACCTTC,CATGTGGLYGYTF
TRBV12-5,few,TRBJ1-5,TRBD1,TGTGCTAGTGGTTTGGGCATACAGGGGATTGGGCCCCAGCATTTT,CASGLGIQGIGPQHF
TRBV7-9,.,TRBJ2-2,TRBD2,TGTGCCAGCAGCTCACTCGGGAGGGGGCTGTTTTTT,CASSSLGRGLFF
TRBV24-1,.,TRBJ1-4,.,TGTGCCACCAGTGACCCGACTATTGGCGGTGAAAAACTGTTTTTT,CATSDPTIGGEKLFF
TRBV7-2,.,TRBJ2-5,TRBD2,TGTGCCAGCAGCCCGAACGGGGACTATGGGGAGACCCAGTACTTC,CASSPNGDYGETQYF
TRBV24-1,.,TRBJ2-3,TRBD1,TGTGCCACCAGTGATCCTGGGACAGTCACAGATACGCAGTATTTT,CATSDPGTVTDTQYF
TRBV30,.,TRBJ2-3,.,TGTGCCAGCTCCGGGCCTCTGGGGGGTACGCAGTATTTT,CASSGPLGGTQYF
TRBV5-1,.,TRBJ2-1,TRBD1,TGCGCCAGCAGCCTGGGACAGAGCTCCTACAATGAGCAGTTCTTC,CASSLGQSSYNEQFF
TRBV9,.,TRBJ2-5,TRBD2,TGTGCCAGCAGCCCCCGACTAGCGGGGGCGGGAGAGACCCAGTACTTC,CASSPRLAGAGETQYF
TRBV9,.,TRBJ2-7,TRBD2,TGTGCCAGCAGCGTAGCAGGGACTAGCGGGGAGGGGCAGTACTTC,CASSVAGTSGEGQYF
TRBV30,.,TRBJ2-1,.,TGTGCCTGGAGTGTTGAAGAGGGGGTGGATTCGGGTGAGCAGTTCTTC,CAWSVEEGVDSGEQFF
TRBV2,few,TRBJ1-6,TRBD1,TGTGCCAGCAGTCGGGACAGCCAGAATAATTCACCCCTCCACTTT,CASSRDSQNNSPLHF
TRBV10-3,once,TRBJ1-1,TRBD1,TGTGCCATCAGTGACACTCAAAGAGGGGGCAACACTGAAGCTTTCTTT,CAISDTQRGGNTEAFF
TRBV7-8,.,TRBJ1-2,TRBD1,TGTGCCAGCAGCTTAGAGGGACAGGGGAATGGCTACACCTTC,CASSLEGQGNGYTF
TRBV6-1,.,TRBJ2-3,TRBD2,TGTGCCAGCAGTGTAGGACTAGCGGGGGGTGCAGATACGCAGTATTTT,CASSVGLAGGADTQYF
TRBV5-4,.,TRBJ1-1,TRBD1,TGTGCCAGCAGCAGCGGGACAGGGGGCTGGGCCACTGAAGCTTTCTTT,CASSSGTGGWATEAFF
TRBV19,.,TRBJ1-1,.,TGTGCCAGTGGTTTAAAGACAGACACTGAAGCTTTCTTT,CASGLKTDTEAFF
TRBV5-1,.,TRBJ1-2,.,TGCGCCAGCAGTTACGGGTCATCCTATGGCTACACCTTC,CASSYGSSYGYTF
TRBV7-9,.,TRBJ2-1,TRBD1,TGTGCCAGCAGCGCCCGGGACAGGGGGCTCGACAATGAGCAGTTCTTC,CASSARDRGLDNEQFF
TRBV2,.,TRBJ2-5,.,TGTGCCAGCGCATACACCCAAGAGACCCAGTACTTC,CASAYTQETQYF
TRBV9,.,TRBJ1-3,TRBD1,TGTGCCAGCAGCGTGGGGACAGGGGTAAACACCATATATTTT,CASSVGTGVNTIYF
TRBV6-5,.,TRBJ1-2,TRBD1,TGTGCCAGCAGCAACAGGGGGGGCTATGGCTACACCTTC,CASSNRGGYGYTF
TRBV19,.,TRBJ1-6,.,TGTGCCAGTAGAGGGGGAGCCGATCCGCATAATTCACCCCTCCACTTT,CASRGGADPHNSPLHF
TRBV7-9,.,TRBJ2-6,.,TGTGCCAGCAGCTTGCCCGGCGGACAGAGCTCTGGGGCCAACGTCCTGACTTTC,CASSLPGGQSSGANVLTF
TRBV5-6,.,TRBJ1-5,.,TGTGCCAGCAGCTTTTCGCAGAGCAATCAGCCCCAGCATTTT,CASSFSQSNQPQHF
TRBV9,.,TRBJ1-3,.,TGTGCCAGCAGCGTGGGAGCGGACTCTGGAAACACCATATATTTT,CASSVGADSGNTIYF
TRBV19,.,TRBJ1-2,TRBD1,TGTGCCAGTAGTTTCCCCGGGACAGGCGCCGGTGGCTACACCTTC,CASSFPGTGAGGYTF
TRBV6-2/TRBV6-3,.,TRBJ2-7,.,TGTGCCAGCAGTTACTATGTCTACTACGAGCAGTACTTC,CASSYYVYYEQYF
TRBV5-1,.,TRBJ2-7,TRBD1,TGCGCCAGCAGCTTCGGACAGGGGAGCTCCTACGAGCAGTACTTC,CASSFGQGSSYEQYF